The rows below give T cell receptor beta chains drawn from one sample of a study. MiXCR, run by TCRdb on the RT-PCR reads, gives a single entry per CDR3 protein. The table lists about 700,000 distinct CDR3 sequences, approximately 15% of them singletons. The sequenced sample was memory CD4+ T cells from blood. The receptor set was obtained from a female donor in good health, serving as a healthy control. Both conserved end residues are trimmed from each CDR3. Fields, in order: CDR3 protein, J gene, clone size, V gene. The size entry is marked missing in some rows and otherwise reads once, few, many or a size class.

SARRGRETQY	TRBJ2-5	few	TRBV20-1
SAPLGWSHQETQY	TRBJ2-5	-	TRBV20-1
ASRGREGANEKLF	TRBJ1-4	few	TRBV4-1
ASSGQREGPYNEQF	TRBJ2-1	few	TRBV25-1
ASSLAGGLYTGELF	TRBJ2-2	many	TRBV12-3/TRBV12-4
ASRYGTSGIYEQY	TRBJ2-7	few	TRBV27
ASTTLTGSYNEQF	TRBJ2-1	few	TRBV6-5
ASSWKLGRGDTEAF	TRBJ1-1	few	TRBV7-9
ASSSGRIDEKLF	TRBJ1-4	few	TRBV5-1
AISAQGGTEAF	TRBJ1-1	few	TRBV10-3
ATSTGPGTSSYNEQF	TRBJ2-1	many	TRBV15
ASSLETNSPLH	TRBJ1-6	-	TRBV7-9
ASSREGASGSYEQF	TRBJ2-1	few	TRBV7-2
ASSSDGTSYEQY	TRBJ2-7	-	TRBV7-3
ASSIGGGARAQPQH	TRBJ1-5	-	TRBV19
ASSQQGADTGELF	TRBJ2-2	-	TRBV6-2/TRBV6-3
AISEIQTLQETQY	TRBJ2-5	-	TRBV10-3
ASSFGYNEQF	TRBJ2-1	many	TRBV12-3/TRBV12-4
ASSPALTANYGYT	TRBJ1-2	many	TRBV5-1
ASRSGLQPQH	TRBJ1-5	many	TRBV6-5
ASRAGAGTGELF	TRBJ2-2	-	TRBV6-5
ASSLVALSYEQY	TRBJ2-7	many	TRBV7-2